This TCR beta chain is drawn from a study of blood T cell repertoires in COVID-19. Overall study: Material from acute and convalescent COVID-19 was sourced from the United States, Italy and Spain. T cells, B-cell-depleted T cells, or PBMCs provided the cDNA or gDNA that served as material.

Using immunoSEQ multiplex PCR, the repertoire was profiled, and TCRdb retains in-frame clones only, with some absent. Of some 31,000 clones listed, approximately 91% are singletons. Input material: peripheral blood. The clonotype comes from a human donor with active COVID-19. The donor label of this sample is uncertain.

The CDR3 nucleotides read TGTGCCAGCAGCTTAGCCCTAGCGGGGGGGAGCGGAGATACGCAGTATTTT. Its protein product is CASSLALAGGSGDTQYF. This chain uses TRBV7-2 with TRBJ2-3; 12 bases fit TRBD2. This CDR3 is 17 amino acids long. The V and J ends lost 0 bases and 5 bases, in that order; junction bases with no gene match: 6. In germline, CDR1 is SGHTA, CDR2 FQGNSA.